These 31 T cell receptor beta chains originate from one sample sequenced in a study of blood T cells in healthy people across ages. Together with a sample-barcoded 5' primer, a J-beta primer mix was included in a second PCR lasting about 7 to 11 cycles. TCRdb reprocessed the 5' RACE reads via MiXCR and lists one record per CDR3 protein. The sample records about 780,000 distinct CDR3 sequences, approximately 65% being singletons. Sequences were obtained from blood. Every receptor here comes from a man between 25 and 39 years old in good health.

The gene calls are TRBV5-1 and TRBJ2-1; a possible D gene is TRBD1 (6 bases). V was clipped by 0 bases and J by 5 bases, with 12 bases between them. CDR3 length: 15 amino acids. From germline, CDR1 is SGHRS and CDR2 YFSETQ. The DNA for the CDR3 is TGCGCCAGCAGCTTGGCGGGACAACTAAACAATGAGCAGTTCTTC. Translation gives CASSLAGQLNNEQFF.

This clonotype was detected a few times. This rearrangement joins TRBV11-2 to TRBJ2-3; the D gene is possibly TRBD2 (6 bases). V lost 0 bases and J 0 bases, leaving 10 bases between the germline ends. The CDR3 length is 16 residues. The V gene's germline CDR1 is SGHAT and CDR2 FQNNGV. This chain's CDR3 is CASSLDGGASTDTQYF. The CDR3 coding sequence is TGTGCCAGCAGCTTAGATGGCGGGGCCAGCACAGATACGCAGTATTTT. Combining the CDR3 with reference TRBV11-2 and TRBJ2-3 gives the whole variable domain EAGVAQSPRYKIIEKRQSVAFWCNPISGHATLYWYQQILGQGPKLLIQFQNNGVVDDSQLPKDRFSAERLKGVDSTLKIQPAKLEDSAVYLCASSLDGGASTDTQYFGPGTRLTVL.

V is TRBV4-3 and J is TRBJ1-6; TRBD1 agrees at 8 bases. CDR3 length equals 15 residues. V lost 1 base and J lost 8; bases outside the gene matches: 4. Germline CDR1 is LGHNA and CDR2 is YSLEER. The CDR3 sequence is CASSQVGQGDSPLHF. The CDR3, as DNA: TGCGCCAGCAGCCAAGTTGGACAGGGTGATTCACCCCTCCACTTT.

The CDR3 protein is CAISESYRGLGNEQFF. CDR3 DNA sequence: TGTGCCATCAGTGAATCATACAGGGGTCTTGGGAATGAGCAGTTCTTC. The V and J genes are TRBV10-3 and TRBJ2-1, with TRBD1 matching over 7 bases. The CDR3 sequence is 16 residues long. The V gene's germline CDR1 is ENHRY and CDR2 SYGVKD. The V segment lost 3 bases and the J segment 7 bases; nucleotides outside the gene matches: 12.

The count of this clonotype is one. CDR3 sequence: CASSPEGGGHAPLHF. The CDR3 DNA follows: TGTGCCAGCAGCCCAGAGGGGGGGGGCCATGCACCCCTCCACTTT. This chain links TRBV27 with TRBJ1-6, with a tentative D call TRBD1 (6 bases). The CDR3 has 15 residues. Germline loops: CDR1 MNHEY, CDR2 SMNVEV (reference sequence). Between the trimmed V and J ends, which lost 6 bases and 11 bases, there was a span of 20 bases.

The rearrangement joins TRBV28 to TRBJ1-2; TRBD1 matches 9 bases. The J segment lost 2 bases and the V segment lost 8 bases, leaving 12 bases of the junction unmatched. This CDR3 region has 16 residues. The V gene's germline CDR1 is MDHEN and CDR2 SYDVKM. The CDR3 sequence is CASRRTGALPNYGYTF. CDR3 in DNA: TGTGCCAGCCGGCGGACAGGGGCCCTCCCAAACTATGGCTACACCTTC.

The V gene is TRBV6-2 or TRBV6-3, the J gene TRBJ2-5; perhaps D is TRBD1 or TRBD2 (5 bases each). This CDR3 contains 15 residues. V lost 3 bases to trimming and J lost 2 bases, with 13 bases between them. The V gene's germline CDR1 is MNHEY and CDR2 SVGEGT. The CDR3 is CASSYGGTTQETQYF. The CDR3 nucleotides are TGTGCCAGCAGTTATGGTGGGACCACGCAAGAGACCCAGTACTTC.

Only a few counts were recorded for this clonotype. This chain uses TRBV4-3 with TRBJ1-4; D is ambiguous. Trimming left V 0 bases short and J 4 bases short, with 15 bases between. The CDR3 covers 17 residues. CDR1 and CDR2 from the germline V gene are LGHNA and YSLEER. CDR3: CASSQEGNGHGNEKLFF. The CDR3 region has the DNA TGCGCCAGCAGCCAAGAAGGAAACGGGCACGGTAATGAAAAACTGTTTTTT.

The V and J genes are TRBV29-1 and TRBJ2-2; 9 nucleotides match TRBD1. V gave up 4 bases and J gave up 5 bases; unmatched junction bases: 5. Germline CDR1 SQVTM, CDR2 ANQGSEA. The CDR3 has 14 residues. The CDR3 nucleotides read TGCAGCGTTGGGGACAGGGAAGCGACCGGGGAGCTGTTTTTT. Its translation: CSVGDREATGELFF.

The chain recombines TRBV6-2 or TRBV6-3 with TRBJ1-5, with D possibly TRBD1 on 5 matching bases. This CDR3 contains 15 residues. Trimming shortened V by 1 base and J by 4 bases, and 11 bases separated the two germline ends. Germline lookup yields CDR1 MNHEY and CDR2 SVGEGT. The CDR3 DNA reads TGTGCCAGCAGTTACTATGGGGGAGGGAATCAGCCCCAGCATTTT. Residues: CASSYYGGGNQPQHF.

This rearrangement joins TRBV20-1 to TRBJ2-2, with a possible D match to TRBD2 (5 bases). This CDR3 comprises 14 residues. The V gene's germline CDR1 is DFQATT and CDR2 SNEGSKA (reference sequence). Trimming stripped 2 bases from V and 3 bases from J, with 10 bases between. The CDR3 loop reads CSARPGIDTGELFF. In DNA, the CDR3 is TGCAGTGCTAGACCCGGGATAGACACCGGGGAGCTGTTTTTT.

This chain joins TRBV11-2 and TRBJ2-5; 7 bases are a match to TRBD1. The CDR3 spans 16 residues. Trimming took 4 bases from V and 0 from J; bases not matched to a gene: 8. Germline values: CDR1 SGHAT, CDR2 FQNNGV. The CDR3 protein is CASSSTGTEYQETQYF. The CDR3 DNA reads as TGTGCCAGCAGCTCGACCGGGACAGAGTACCAAGAGACCCAGTACTTC. Variable domain in full (rest from reference TRBV11-2 and TRBJ2-5): EAGVAQSPRYKIIEKRQSVAFWCNPISGHATLYWYQQILGQGPKLLIQFQNNGVVDDSQLPKDRFSAERLKGVDSTLKIQPAKLEDSAVYLCASSSTGTEYQETQYFGPGTRLLVL.

This clonotype has just a few counts. The V gene is TRBV27, the J gene TRBJ2-4, with 9 bases lining up with TRBD1. Near its end, the DNA agrees better with TRBJ2-7, so the J call may be wrong. Germline V gene sequence: CDR1 MNHEY, CDR2 SMNVEV (reference sequence). This CDR3 has 15 residues. The CDR3 spells CASSSQGAESYEQYF. Here the CDR3 DNA reads TGTGCCAGCAGTTCACAGGGGGCGGAATCCTACGAGCAGTACTTC.

This clonotype has just one count. The J gene is TRBJ1-2, the V gene TRBV29-1; TRBD1 matches at 7 bases. Germline CDR1 SQVTM, CDR2 ANQGSEA. The CDR3 covers 13 residues. V lost 5 bases to trimming and J lost 4 bases; unmatched junction nucleotides: 7. CDR3 bases: TGCAGCGTTACCGGGACAGAAGTCTATGGCTACACCTTC. Translated: CSVTGTEVYGYTF. Complete variable domain (other parts from reference TRBV29-1 and TRBJ1-2): SAVISQKPSRDICQRGTSLTIQCQVDSQVTMMFWYRQQPGQSLTLIATANQGSEATYESGFVIDKFPISRPNLTFSTLTVSNMSPEDSSIYLCSVTGTEVYGYTFGSGTRLTVV.

The chain joins TRBV15 to TRBJ2-7, with TRBD2 as a possible D gene (6 bases). V shed 1 base and J shed 3 bases, with 13 bases lying between them. The CDR3 covers 15 residues. Germline V gene lookup returns CDR1 LNHNV and CDR2 YYDKDF (reference sequence). As DNA, the CDR3 is TGTGCCACCAGCAGAGGCGGGGCCGCCAACTACGAGCAGTACTTC. The encoded protein is CATSRGGAANYEQYF.

This clonotype has more than one count but fewer than ten. V gene TRBV7-3 combines with J gene TRBJ2-1; the match to TRBD2 covers 9 bases. The germline V gene encodes CDR1 SGHTA and CDR2 FQGTGA. There are 14 residues in the CDR3. V gave up 5 bases and J gave up 10 bases; unmatched junction bases: 9. This CDR3 reads CASSPKLAGGEQFF. CDR3 DNA sequence: TGTGCCAGCAGCCCGAAACTAGCGGGTGGAGAGCAGTTCTTC. Combining the CDR3 with reference TRBV7-3 and TRBJ2-1 gives the whole variable domain GAGVSQTPSNKVTEKGKYVELRCDPISGHTALYWYRQSLGQGPEFLIYFQGTGAADDSGLPNDRFFAVRPEGSVSTLKIQRTERGDSAVYLCASSPKLAGGEQFFGPGTRLTVL.

This rearrangement joins TRBV7-2 to TRBJ2-1, with 7 nucleotides matching TRBD1. The CDR3 is 15 residues long. Germline CDR1 is SGHTA and CDR2 is FQGNSA. V was clipped by 5 bases and J by 9 bases; unmatched bases: 13. CDR3 protein: CASSPYRTGESEQFF. The CDR3 coding sequence is TGTGCCAGCAGCCCCTACCGAACAGGGGAGAGTGAGCAGTTCTTC.

The chain employs TRBV29-1 and TRBJ2-7; D perhaps matches TRBD2 (6 bases). The CDR3 spans 12 residues. CDR1 is SQVTM and CDR2 is ANQGSEA in the germline V gene. V lost 3 bases to trimming and J lost 2 bases, with 8 bases between them. Written as DNA, the CDR3 is TGCAGCGTTGAGGGGGAGGCCTACGAGCAGTACTTC. It is translated as CSVEGEAYEQYF.

This clonotype showed up just once. The chain recombines TRBV4-2 with TRBJ2-4; D may correspond to TRBD1 or TRBD2 (5 bases each). The V end was cut by 0 bases, the J end by 13 bases, with 19 bases between. Germline V gene data show CDR1 as LGHNA and CDR2 as YNFKEQ. The CDR3 contains 15 residues. The CDR3 protein is CASSQDLDLQGEQYF. For the CDR3, the DNA is TGTGCCAGCAGCCAAGATCTCGACCTCCAAGGGGAGCAGTACTTC.

This rearrangement joins TRBV29-1 to TRBJ1-1, with D possibly TRBD1 on 5 matching bases. CDR1 and CDR2 (germline): SQVTM, ANQGSEA. V was shortened by 8 bases and J by 1 base, with 17 bases between the two germline ends. The CDR3 totals 14 residues. The CDR3 nucleotides are TGCAGCACCTACGGGGGTTCGGGGAACACTGAAGCTTTCTTT. Its translation: CSTYGGSGNTEAFF.

The chain recombines TRBV29-1 with TRBJ2-5, with unresolved D. CDR3 length: 11 residues. The germline V gene has CDR1 SQVTM and CDR2 ANQGSEA. V was shortened by 5 bases and J by 5 bases, with 9 bases between the two germline ends. CDR3 protein: CSVTLFETQYF. The DNA for the CDR3 is TGCAGCGTTACTCTTTTCGAGACCCAGTACTTC.

The gene calls are TRBV28 and TRBJ2-1; the D is unclear. The CDR3 is 12 residues long. V lost 8 bases and J 8 bases, leaving 13 bases between the germline ends. Germline assignment: CDR1 MDHEN and CDR2 SYDVKM. CDR3 in DNA: TGTGCCAGCCAGAAGGCCGTCGATGAGCAGTTCTTC. Protein sequence: CASQKAVDEQFF.

The rearrangement links TRBV7-2 to TRBJ2-1; D is possibly TRBD2 (7 bases). This CDR3 has 14 amino acids. V was clipped by 5 bases and J by 4 bases, with 12 bases between them. CDR1 and CDR2 from the germline V gene are SGHTA and FQGNSA. The CDR3 DNA reads as TGTGCCAGCAGCCCCGGGGGGCAGTACAATGAGCAGTTCTTC. Its protein is CASSPGGQYNEQFF. The entire variable domain, with the rest obtained from reference TRBV7-2 and TRBJ2-1, is as follows: GAGVSQSPSNKVTEKGKDVELRCDPISGHTALYWYRQSLGQGLEFLIYFQGNSAPDKSGLPSDRFSAERTGGSVSTLTIQRTQQEDSAVYLCASSPGGQYNEQFFGPGTRLTVL.

This clonotype was observed once. This chain links TRBV18 with TRBJ2-7; TRBD2 aligns across 12 bases. The CDR3 covers 18 residues. The V segment lost 2 bases and the J segment 0 bases; nucleotides outside the gene matches: 8. Germline V CDR1 and CDR2: KGHSH, LQKENI. CDR3 nucleotides: TGTGCCAGCTCACCAATAACTAGCGGGGGGCCTTCCTCCTACGAGCAGTACTTC. Protein product: CASSPITSGGPSSYEQYF.

V usage is TRBV16 and J usage is TRBJ2-7; D remains ambiguous. Germline V lookup: CDR1 KGHSY, CDR2 FQNENV. This CDR3 has 15 amino acids. V gave up 4 bases and J gave up 0 bases, with 13 bases separating them. The CDR3 protein is CASSPAGTFSYEQYF. The CDR3 region has the DNA TGTGCCAGCAGCCCGGCAGGAACTTTCTCCTACGAGCAGTACTTC.

The chain is built from TRBV10-3 and TRBJ1-5; D is ambiguous. Between the trimmed V and J ends, which lost 6 bases and 1 base, there was a span of 7 bases. Germline-derived CDR1 and CDR2 are ENHRY and SYGVKD. The CDR3 spans 13 residues. DNA for the CDR3: TGTGCCATCAGACTCGACAGCAATCAGCCCCAGCATTTT. This sequence encodes CAIRLDSNQPQHF.

The chain joins TRBV5-6 to TRBJ2-7; perhaps TRBD1 as D (5 bases). CDR3 size: 14 residues. Trimming left V 4 bases short and J 2 bases short, with 13 bases between. Germline V gene lookup returns CDR1 SGHDT and CDR2 YYEEEE. CDR3 in amino acids: CASSDVTVPYEQYF. CDR3 DNA: TGTGCCAGCAGCGACGTGACAGTCCCCTACGAGCAGTACTTC.

The chain employs TRBV5-1 and TRBJ1-5; D is perhaps TRBD1 (6 bases). Trimming shortened V by 4 bases and J by 7 bases, and 15 bases separated the two germline ends. The CDR3 runs to 14 residues. The germline gives CDR1 SGHRS, CDR2 YFSETQ. The CDR3 protein is CASSPVSGGQPQHF. The CDR3 DNA reads as TGCGCCAGCAGCCCCGTGTCGGGGGGCCAGCCCCAGCATTTT. The variable domain in full, with the rest retrieved from reference TRBV5-1 and TRBJ1-5, is KAGVTQTPRYLIKTRGQQVTLSCSPISGHRSVSWYQQTPGQGLQFLFEYFSETQRNKGNFPGRFSGRQFSNSRSEMNVSTLELGDSALYLCASSPVSGGQPQHFGDGTRLSIL.

This clonotype was observed a single time. The chain recombines TRBV7-2 with TRBJ1-4; unclear D gene. Germline values: CDR1 SGHTA, CDR2 FQGNSA. The CDR3 has 14 residues. The V gene lost 2 bases and the J gene lost 5 bases, with 9 bases spanning the gap. CDR3 nucleotide sequence: TGTGCCAGCAGCTTAAACGGTCAGAATGAAAAACTGTTTTTT. It translates to CASSLNGQNEKLFF.

The gene calls are TRBV12-3 or TRBV12-4 and TRBJ2-4; no definite D call. Judging by the DNA end, TRBJ2-7 fits better; the J call may be wrong. The CDR3 loop spans 13 amino acids. The CDR3 loop is CASSLLAEYEQYF. The CDR3 DNA is TGTGCCAGCAGTTTATTGGCAGAATACGAGCAGTACTTC.

The J gene is TRBJ2-5, the V gene TRBV18; D gene ambiguous. This CDR3 has 15 amino acids. V shed 0 bases and J shed 5 bases, with 13 bases lying between them. CDR1 is KGHSH and CDR2 is LQKENI in the germline V gene. CDR3 region: CASSPPGQSYETQYF. The CDR3, as DNA: TGTGCCAGCTCACCACCAGGGCAGTCCTACGAGACCCAGTACTTC.